The entry below describes one T cell receptor beta chain. Its specificity is not known. This record belongs to a study of shared clonotypes between healthy human individuals. Study details: A donor's plate count was three for CD4 naive and three for CD4 memory; CD8 naive had two and CD8 memory one.

General observations from the study: As a rule, naive subsets had a larger estimated richness than memory subsets. Generation probabilities of non-shared clonotypes were lower (relative to those shared by all four donors).

Clones were read by immunoSEQ multiplex PCR, and TCRdb kept only the in-frame ones, dropping some. Of over a million clones in the sample, 75% were seen once. The V gene's germline CDR1 is MNHEY and CDR2 SVGAGI. The CDR3 loop spans 14 amino acids. Trimming left V 7 bases short and J 4 bases short, with 11 bases between. This chain uses TRBV6-5 with TRBJ2-6; D is unresolved. The sequence was collected from a man aged 18 to 29 in good health. The sample consisted of memory CD4+ T cells sorted from blood. The subset here: CD45RA-negative fraction. The CDR3 coding sequence is TGTGCCAGCAATCCGGGTCCCGGGGCCAACGTCCTGACTTTC. It translates to CASNPGPGANVLTF.